What follows describes a single T cell receptor beta chain. This sample was included in a study of CD8+ T cells in alopecia areata. Stated treatment: oral pan-JAK inhibitor, 5-10 mg twice daily. V was clipped by 5 bases and J by 5 bases; unmatched bases: 7. The germline V gene encodes CDR1 SGHTA and CDR2 FQGNSA. The CDR3 sequence is 15 residues long. Extracted from the samples, RNA was reverse transcribed into cDNA to serve as the sequencing template. Using immunoSEQ multiplex PCR, the repertoire was profiled, and TCRdb retains in-frame clones only, with some absent. The sample yields 95,000 to 150,000 clones, around 60% seen once.

The chain combines TRBV7-2 with TRBJ2-4; 9 bases agree with TRBD1. The sample was CD4+ T cells sorted from blood, taken at week 4, from a patient treated with tofacitinib. The source is a human donor with alopecia areata. CDR3 DNA sequence: TGTGCCAGCAGCCCGCGGACAGGGGCGGAAAACATTCAGTACTTC. Amino acid sequence: CASSPRTGAENIQYF.